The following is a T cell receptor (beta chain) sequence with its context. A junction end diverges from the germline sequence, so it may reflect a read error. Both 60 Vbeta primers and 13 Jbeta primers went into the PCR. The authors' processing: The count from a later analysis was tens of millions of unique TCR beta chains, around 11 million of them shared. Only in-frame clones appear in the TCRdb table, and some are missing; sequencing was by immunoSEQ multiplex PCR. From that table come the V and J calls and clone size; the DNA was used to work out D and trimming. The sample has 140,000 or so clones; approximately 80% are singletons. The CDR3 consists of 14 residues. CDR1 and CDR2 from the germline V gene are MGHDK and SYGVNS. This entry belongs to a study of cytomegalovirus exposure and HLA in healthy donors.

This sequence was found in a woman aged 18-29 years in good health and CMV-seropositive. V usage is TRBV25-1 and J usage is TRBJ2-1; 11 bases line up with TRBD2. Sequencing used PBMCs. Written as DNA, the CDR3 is TGTGCCAGCAGTGAATTTAGCGGGGGGGCCCGACAGATCTTC. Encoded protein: CASSEFSGGARQIF.